This T cell receptor (beta chain) was observed in a study of T cell changes during pregnancy in multiple sclerosis. Sequenced by immunoSEQ multiplex PCR; TCRdb stores in-frame clones only, minus some. The table shows just under 80,000 clones, with around 93% occurring only once. The sequence came from a female donor in good health, enrolled as a control in a pregnancy study. Source: peripheral blood, taken in the second trimester of pregnancy.

CDR3 protein: CASSFDRGGRDGYTF. For the CDR3, the DNA is TGTGCCAGCAGCTTTGACAGGGGAGGGAGGGATGGCTACACCTTC. The V gene is TRBV7-8, the J gene TRBJ1-2; 8 nucleotides agree with TRBD1. Germline trimming cut 3 bases from V and 6 bases from J; bases unmatched to any gene: 9. The length of the CDR3 is 15 residues. CDR1 SGHVS and CDR2 FQNEAQ come from the germline V gene.